The T cell receptor (beta chain) described here comes from a study of PD-1 blockade in classical Hodgkin lymphoma. Study background: Patients got intravenous nivolumab 3 mg/kg every 2 weeks. Study observations and caveats: Whereas CD4+ TCR diversity had risen significantly by C4D1, CD8+ TCR diversity had not. It was reported that newly diagnosed patients had less baseline TCR diversity than healthy donors.

This CDR3 is built from 15 residues. Germline CDR1 reads MNHNS; CDR2 reads SASEGT. V lost 8 bases, J lost 0 bases, and 14 bases lay in between. As regards this clone: Its matching antigen is unknown.

Sequencing was performed with immunoSEQ multiplex PCR; in TCRdb, only in-frame clones are kept and a portion is missing. The sample shows some 93,000 clones, about 88% of them seen only once. Every one of the patients relapsed after autologous stem cell transplantation (brentuximab vedotin exposure was variable). The sequence was collected from a human donor with classical Hodgkin lymphoma. The chain joins TRBV6-1 to TRBJ2-1; D may be TRBD2 (5 bases). The material sequenced was peripheral blood mononuclear cells (PBMCs), taken before the second cycle of nivolumab. The DNA for the CDR3 is TGTGCCAGCGCCTCGAGGGATCTCTCCTACAATGAGCAGTTCTTC. It is translated as CASASRDLSYNEQFF.